These 8 T cell receptor beta chains were all obtained from the same sample, sequenced in a study of long-term antiretroviral therapy in people with HIV. A v3.0 immunoSEQ assay was performed at survey level. Clones were sequenced by immunoSEQ multiplex PCR, and TCRdb holds only the in-frame ones, with some missing. The sample gives tens of thousands of clones, approximately 85% of which show up once; around 13% is in the top ten. Source: unsorted PBMCs, taken 0.3 years after starting antiretroviral therapy. Source of these receptors: a man between 18 and 29 years old with HIV.

The chain combines TRBV11-2 with TRBJ2-3; TRBD1 or TRBD2 may be the D gene (5 bases each). There are 15 residues in the CDR3. Trimming cost V 5 bases and J 2 bases, with 14 bases left between them. CDR1 is SGHAT and CDR2 is FQNNGV in the germline V gene. The CDR3 loop is CASSVVGRLTDTQYF. Written as DNA, the CDR3 is TGTGCCAGCAGCGTCGTGGGACGGCTCACAGATACGCAGTATTTT.

This chain links TRBV29-1 with TRBJ2-2; no reliable D call. The CDR3 extends over 12 amino acids. Trimming pared 4 bases from V and 4 bases from J, leaving 7 bases between. Germline V CDR1 and CDR2: SQVTM, ANQGSEA. This chain's CDR3 is CSVVRSTGELFF. The CDR3 DNA reads as TGCAGCGTTGTGAGATCCACCGGGGAGCTGTTTTTT.

V gene TRBV19 combines with J gene TRBJ2-3; D unclear. The CDR3 spans 14 residues. Germline CDR1 reads LNHDA; CDR2 reads SQIVND (reference sequence). With 3 bases removed from V and 4 bases from J, the gap between germline ends came to 11 bases. The CDR3 loop is CASSIGFPSDTQYF. CDR3 nucleotides: TGTGCCAGTAGTATTGGTTTCCCCTCAGATACGCAGTATTTT. Together with reference TRBV19 and TRBJ2-3, the CDR3 gives the full variable domain: DGGITQSPKYLFRKEGQNVTLSCEQNLNHDAMYWYRQDPGQGLRLIYYSQIVNDFQKGDIAEGYSVSREKKESFPLTVTSAQKNPTAFYLCASSIGFPSDTQYFGPGTRLTVL.

The J gene is TRBJ2-2, the V gene TRBV7-9; D may be TRBD2 (5 bases). The CDR3 contains 17 residues. Deletions cut 5 bases from V and 2 bases from J, with 18 bases between. The V gene's germline CDR1 is SEHNR and CDR2 FQNEAQ (reference sequence). The CDR3 reads CASSPNGKVLNTGELFF. CDR3 DNA sequence: TGTGCCAGCAGCCCTAACGGGAAGGTGTTAAACACCGGGGAGCTGTTTTTT.

This sequence joins TRBV4-1 and TRBJ1-4; TRBD1 is a possible D gene (6 bases). This CDR3 comprises 17 residues. Deletions cut 7 bases from V and 1 base from J, with 19 bases between. CDR1 and CDR2 (germline): MGHRA, YSYEKL. DNA of the CDR3: TGCGCCAGCACTCCAGGAGGGGGAGGGCTAACTAATGAAAAACTGTTTTTT. Encoded protein: CASTPGGGGLTNEKLFF.

This clone appeared once. This sequence joins TRBV5-1 and TRBJ2-2; D might be TRBD1 (6 bases). V dropped 4 bases and J dropped 7 bases, with 20 bases sitting between them. This CDR3 is 16 amino acids long. In germline, CDR1 is SGHRS, CDR2 YFSETQ. The DNA of the CDR3 is TGCGCCAGCAGCCCACAGGGTCAGATATACGGCGGGGAGCTGTTTTTT. This sequence encodes CASSPQGQIYGGELFF.

J is TRBJ2-7 and V is TRBV2; possibly TRBD1 or TRBD2 for D (6 bases each). Germline V gene lookup returns CDR1 SNHLY and CDR2 FYNNEI. The CDR3 sequence is 13 residues long. Between the trimmed V and J ends, which lost 7 bases and 3 bases, there was a span of 13 bases. This CDR3 reads CASKEGEFYEQYF. The DNA of the CDR3 is TGTGCCAGCAAGGAGGGGGAATTCTACGAGCAGTACTTC.

The V gene is TRBV7-6, the J gene TRBJ1-5; D uncertain. The CDR3 is 13 residues long. Trimming took 2 bases from V and 7 from J, leaving 9 bases between them. Germline V lookup: CDR1 SGHVS, CDR2 FNYEAQ. CDR3 residues: CASSLNVRQPQHF. CDR3 DNA: TGTGCCAGCAGCTTAAACGTAAGGCAGCCCCAGCATTTT.